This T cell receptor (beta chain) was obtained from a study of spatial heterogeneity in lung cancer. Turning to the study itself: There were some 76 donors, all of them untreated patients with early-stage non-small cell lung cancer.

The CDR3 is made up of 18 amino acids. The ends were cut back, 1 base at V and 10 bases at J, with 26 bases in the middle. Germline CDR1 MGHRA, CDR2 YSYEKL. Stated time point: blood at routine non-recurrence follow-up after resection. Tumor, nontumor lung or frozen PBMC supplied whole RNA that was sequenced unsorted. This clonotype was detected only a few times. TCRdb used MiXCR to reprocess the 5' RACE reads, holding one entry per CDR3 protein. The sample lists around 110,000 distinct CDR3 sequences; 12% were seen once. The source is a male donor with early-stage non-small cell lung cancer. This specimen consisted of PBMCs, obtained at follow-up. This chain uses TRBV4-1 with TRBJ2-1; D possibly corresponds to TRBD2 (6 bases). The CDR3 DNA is TGCGCCAGCAGCCAAGGAATAGTGCAGGGCCATAGGGCGGGGGAGCAGTTCTTC. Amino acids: CASSQGIVQGHRAGEQFF.